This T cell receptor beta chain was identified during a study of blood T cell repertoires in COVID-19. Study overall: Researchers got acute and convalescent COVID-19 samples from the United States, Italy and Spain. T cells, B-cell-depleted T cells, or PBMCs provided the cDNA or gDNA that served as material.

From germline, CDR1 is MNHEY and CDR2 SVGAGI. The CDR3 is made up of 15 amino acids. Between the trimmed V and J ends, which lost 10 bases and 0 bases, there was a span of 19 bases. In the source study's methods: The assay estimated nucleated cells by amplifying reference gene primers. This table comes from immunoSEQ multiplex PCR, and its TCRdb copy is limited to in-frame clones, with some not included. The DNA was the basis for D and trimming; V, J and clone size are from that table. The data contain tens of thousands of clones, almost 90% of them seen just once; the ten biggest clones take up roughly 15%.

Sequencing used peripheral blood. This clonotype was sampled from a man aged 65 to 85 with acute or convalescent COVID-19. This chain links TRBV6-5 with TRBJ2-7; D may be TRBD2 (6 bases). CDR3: CATRNGRRGSYEQYF. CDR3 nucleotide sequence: TGTGCCACCAGGAATGGGAGGCGGGGCTCCTACGAGCAGTACTTC.